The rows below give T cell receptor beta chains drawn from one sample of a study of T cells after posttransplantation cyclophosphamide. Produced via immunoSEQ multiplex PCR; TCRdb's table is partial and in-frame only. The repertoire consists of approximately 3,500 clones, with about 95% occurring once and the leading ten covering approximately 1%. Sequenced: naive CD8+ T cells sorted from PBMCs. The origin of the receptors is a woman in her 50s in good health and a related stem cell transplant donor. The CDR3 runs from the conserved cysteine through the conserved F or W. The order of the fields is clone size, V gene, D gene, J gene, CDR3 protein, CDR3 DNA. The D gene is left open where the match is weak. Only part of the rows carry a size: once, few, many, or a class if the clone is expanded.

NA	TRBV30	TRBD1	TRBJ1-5	CAWSTGTGGQPQHF	TGTGCCTGGAGTACCGGGACAGGGGGACAGCCCCAGCATTTT
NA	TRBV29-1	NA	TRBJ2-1	CSVGPPAPSNEAYNEQFF	TGCAGCGTTGGACCACCGGCCCCCTCGAACGAGGCCTACAATGAGCAGTTCTTC
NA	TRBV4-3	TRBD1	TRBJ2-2	CASSRLTGALAGELFF	TGCGCCAGCAGCCGCCTGACAGGGGCTCTCGCCGGGGAGCTGTTTTTT
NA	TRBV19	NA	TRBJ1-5	CASDWEGLTQPQHF	TGTGCCTCCGATTGGGAGGGTTTAACTCAGCCCCAGCATTTT
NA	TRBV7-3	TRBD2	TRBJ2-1	CASSPQSTSGRAPYNEQFF	TGTGCCAGCAGCCCTCAATCGACTAGCGGGAGGGCCCCCTACAATGAGCAGTTCTTC
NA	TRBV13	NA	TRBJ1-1	CASSLGRVEAFF	TGTGCCAGCAGCTTAGGTCGGGTGGAAGCTTTCTTT
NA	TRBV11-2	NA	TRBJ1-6	CASSLRVSYSPLHF	TGTGCCAGCAGCTTACGTGTTTCCTATTCACCCCTCCACTTT
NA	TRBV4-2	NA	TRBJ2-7	CASSYTGTSFSYEQYF	TGTGCCAGCAGCTATACCGGGACTTCCTTCTCCTACGAGCAGTACTTC
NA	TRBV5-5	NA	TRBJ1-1	CASSPPQGLTEAFF	TGTGCCAGCAGCCCCCCCCAGGGGCTAACTGAAGCTTTCTTT
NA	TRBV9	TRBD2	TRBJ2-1	CASSERLAGGQDEQFF	TGTGCCAGCAGTGAAAGACTAGCGGGAGGGCAGGATGAGCAGTTCTTC
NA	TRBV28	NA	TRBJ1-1	CASSFFPHTGGKGTEAFF	TGTGCCAGCAGTTTTTTCCCCCACACGGGGGGCAAGGGCACTGAAGCTTTCTTT
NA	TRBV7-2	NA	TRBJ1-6	CASSFITGFNSPLHF	TGTGCCAGCAGCTTTATTACCGGGTTTAATTCACCCCTCCACTTT
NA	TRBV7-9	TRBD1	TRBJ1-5	CASSSDRANQPQHF	TGTGCCAGCAGCTCGGACAGGGCGAATCAGCCCCAGCATTTT
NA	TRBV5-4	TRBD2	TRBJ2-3	CASSLALAGDTQYF	TGTGCCAGCAGCCTCGCCCTAGCGGGAGATACGCAGTATTTT
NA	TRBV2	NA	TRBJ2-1	CATTLGEVPYNEQFF	TGTGCCACCACCCTCGGGGAGGTCCCCTACAATGAGCAGTTCTTC
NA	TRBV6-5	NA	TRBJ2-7	CASSYHPALIEYF	TGTGCCAGCAGTTACCACCCTGCCCTTATAGAGTACTTC
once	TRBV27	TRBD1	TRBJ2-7	CASSSRTGQAIYEQYF	TGTGCCAGCAGTTCCAGGACAGGGCAGGCAATCTACGAGCAGTACTTC
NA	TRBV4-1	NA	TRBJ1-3	CASSQDQGPGNTIYF	TGCGCCAGCAGCCAAGACCAGGGCCCTGGAAACACCATATATTTT
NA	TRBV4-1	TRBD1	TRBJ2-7	CASSQETGQGYEQYF	TGCGCCAGCAGCCAAGAGACGGGACAGGGCTACGAGCAGTACTTC
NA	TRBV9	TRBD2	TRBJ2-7	CASSVGTSVQQYF	TGTGCCAGCAGCGTAGGGACTAGCGTTCAGCAGTACTTC
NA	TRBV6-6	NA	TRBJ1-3	CASSPDGSSGNTIYF	TGTGCCAGCAGTCCGGACGGGAGCTCTGGAAACACCATATATTTT
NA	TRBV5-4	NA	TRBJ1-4	CASSLDGDREKLFF	TGTGCCAGCAGCTTGGACGGGGATAGGGAAAAACTGTTTTTT
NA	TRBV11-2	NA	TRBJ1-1	CASSLEGAEAFF	TGTGCCAGCAGCTTGGAGGGAGCTGAAGCTTTCTTT
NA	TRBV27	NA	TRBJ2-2	CASSLGWHTGELFF	TGTGCCAGCAGTTTAGGCTGGCACACCGGGGAGCTGTTTTTT
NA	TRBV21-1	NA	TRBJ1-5	CASSGQGANQPQHF	TGTGCCAGCAGCGGACAGGGGGCGAATCAGCCCCAGCATTTT
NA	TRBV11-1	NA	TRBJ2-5	CASSQGYGEETQYF	TGTGCCAGCAGCCAGGGGTATGGGGAAGAGACCCAGTACTTC
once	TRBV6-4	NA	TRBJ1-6	CASSDTGALNSPLHF	TGTGCCAGCAGTGACACAGGAGCCCTAAATTCACCCCTCCACTTT
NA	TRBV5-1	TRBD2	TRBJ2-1	CASGSGRDEQFF	TGCGCCAGTGGGAGCGGGAGGGATGAGCAGTTCTTC
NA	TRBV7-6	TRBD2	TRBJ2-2	CASSSGGGTGELFF	TGTGCCAGCAGCTCCGGGGGAGGGACCGGGGAGCTGTTTTTT
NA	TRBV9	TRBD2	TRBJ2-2	CASSVSTSATSGKRAGELFF	TGTGCCAGCAGCGTCTCCACTTCCGCGACTAGCGGAAAACGGGCCGGGGAGCTGTTTTTT
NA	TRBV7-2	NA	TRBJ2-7	CASSSFTSYEQYF	TGTGCCAGCAGCTCCTTCACATCGTACGAGCAGTACTTC
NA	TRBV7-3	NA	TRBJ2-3	CASSGTPRDTQYF	TGTGCCAGCAGTGGGACTCCCAGGGATACGCAGTATTTT
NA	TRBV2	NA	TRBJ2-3	CASSEGSGVAKTDTQYF	TGTGCCAGCAGTGAAGGCTCGGGGGTTGCGAAGACAGATACGCAGTATTTT
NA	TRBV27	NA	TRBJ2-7	CASSFTGAYEQYF	TGTGCCAGCAGTTTTACTGGAGCCTACGAGCAGTACTTC
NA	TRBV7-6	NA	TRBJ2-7	CASSSESRDRQYF	TGTGCCAGCAGCTCGGAGAGCCGGGATCGACAGTACTTC
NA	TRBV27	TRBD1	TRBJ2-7	CASSLGTGAFYEQYF	TGTGCCAGCAGTTTAGGGACAGGGGCCTTCTACGAGCAGTACTTC
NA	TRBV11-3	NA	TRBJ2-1	CASSLAPTTGDEQFF	TGTGCCAGCAGCTTAGCTCCTACAACAGGTGATGAGCAGTTCTTC
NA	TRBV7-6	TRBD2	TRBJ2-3	CASSFSPLAGVGTDTQYF	TGTGCCAGCAGCTTTTCCCCCCTAGCGGGAGTTGGAACAGATACGCAGTATTTT
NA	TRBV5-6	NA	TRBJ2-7	CASSFGEDSYEQYF	TGTGCCAGCAGCTTCGGAGAGGACTCCTACGAGCAGTACTTC
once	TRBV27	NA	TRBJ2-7	CASSFGTVYEQYF	TGTGCCAGCAGTTTTGGTACAGTTTACGAGCAGTACTTC
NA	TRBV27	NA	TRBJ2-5	CASRWAGLYF	TGTGCCAGCAGATGGGCAGGGCTGTACTTC
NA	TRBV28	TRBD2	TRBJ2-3	CASSLTPSGRAEDTQYF	TGTGCCAGCAGTTTAACCCCCTCCGGGAGGGCCGAAGATACGCAGTATTTT
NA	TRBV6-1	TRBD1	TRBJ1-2	CASSETGGNGYTF	TGTGCCAGCAGTGAAACAGGGGGGAATGGCTACACCTTC
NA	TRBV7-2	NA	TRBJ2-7	CASSEWDFSYEQYF	TGTGCCAGCAGCGAATGGGACTTTTCCTACGAGCAGTACTTC
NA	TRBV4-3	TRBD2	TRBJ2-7	CASSQDISRASGSLGGAYEQYF	TGCGCCAGCAGCCAAGATATATCGCGCGCTAGCGGGAGCTTAGGGGGGGCCTACGAGCAGTACTTC
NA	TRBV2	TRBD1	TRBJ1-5	CASRGTGVRQPQHF	TGTGCCAGCAGGGGGACAGGGGTGCGTCAGCCCCAGCATTTT
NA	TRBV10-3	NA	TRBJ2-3	CAISEPGRTTDTQYF	TGTGCCATCAGTGAACCGGGAAGGACCACGGATACGCAGTATTTT